This section outlines one T cell receptor (beta chain) sequence together with its context. It lacks a known antigen. Base qualities were left out, and no much larger clone turns up one base away. The cohort consisted of some 670 healthy bone marrow donors. At the time of sampling, all cohort members were nominally healthy, though unrecorded immune exposures were likely present. The donor tested CMV seropositive, placing the donor among the 289 seropositive members of the cohort. A peripheral blood sample was provided by each donor, and peripheral blood mononuclear cells were used for TCR beta sequencing. Genomic DNA was extracted from the blood cell samples with the Qiagen DNeasy Blood Extraction Kit. Library method: the immunoSEQ multiplex PCR assay. For the multiplex PCR, a mixture combining 60 forward primers for TCR Vbeta segments and 13 reverse primers for TCR Jbeta segments was used. Amplification of the CDR3 region of rearranged TCR beta genes was performed with a multiplex PCR assay on genomic DNA. The Illumina HiSeq System was used to sequence the amplified TCR beta libraries as 87-base-pair reads. Turning to the authors' computational methods: Across the 670 or so repertoires, a later analysis counted some 80 million unique TCR beta chains, 9 million to 14 million of which were shared by at least two donors. A nearest-neighbor algorithm error-corrected the raw reads and collapsed the reads into unique sequences, merging closely related sequences to remove PCR and sequencing errors. Alignment of CDR3 sequences to IMGT reference sequences was used to assign V, D and J gene segments. For a sequence to be retained, at least a six-nucleotide match to both a V gene segment and a J gene segment was required. A rearrangement was called productive if the CDR3 had no stop codons and remained in frame with V and J, and every other rearrangement was called non-productive. CDR3 was defined according to IMGT convention as the region running from the second conserved V-encoded cysteine to the conserved J-encoded phenylalanine. Sequences without an unambiguous match to a single V gene segment were excluded from the earlier analysis of about 600 of the donors. An earlier analysis of a few hundred of the donors called V segments functional above 56.7% productive rearrangements and segregating when the between-donor standard deviation exceeded 5%. A statistical classification framework was developed to diagnose cytomegalovirus status using the catalog of TCR beta chain sequences. In a later analysis, TCR nucleotide sequences were compared against IMGT/GENE-DB human TR gene sequences so that V and J genes could be assigned. In a later analysis, CDR3 sequences and most-parsimonious VDJ recombination scenarios were assigned using the TCRdist pipeline. In a later analysis, each TCR beta chain was defined by its CDR3 amino acid sequence together with its V-gene family, and reads without a unique V-gene family were excluded. As a way to deal with suspected cross-contamination and a sequencing artifact, a later analysis dropped over 550 nucleotide sequences that were highly shared and had low generation probability. In a later analysis, a clonal expansion index for each public chain was calculated from normalized within-repertoire ranks of inferred template counts. Generation probabilities in a later analysis came from a VDJ recombination model fitted to out-of-frame rearrangements, and those results were checked against IGoR. In a later analysis, TCR-TCR, TCR-HLA and TCR-CMV co-occurrence was scored with hypergeometric tests, and a repertoire-size bias correction was applied to TCR pairs. In a later analysis, false discovery rates were estimated by permuting HLA or CMV assignments 20 times. In a later analysis, co-occurring TCRs were grouped using DBSCAN, and TCRdist sequence similarity was added for clustering within HLA-allele-positive subsets. For co-occurrence clustering, repertoires with fewer than 30,000 or more than 120,000 public chains were excluded, along with a handful of repertoires with anomalous nucleotide sharing. The table comes from immuneACCESS by way of TCRdb, which keeps in-frame sequences with V and J called. Part of the clones is missing from these tables; in studies checked, under half for an unresolved V gene and the rest for unknown reasons. The V and J calls and clone size come from that table; D and trimming were worked out from the DNA. In this sample the table shows about 240,000 clones, around 81% of which occur a single time. The ten most abundant clones make up less than 8.5% of the sample.

These data are taken from a study of cytomegalovirus exposure and HLA in healthy donors (dated by TCRdb to about 2017). The study in broad terms: An earlier analysis of approximately 590 of the donors reported approximately 300 Gb of sequence data and 100 million to 130 million unique TCR beta sequences from some 180 million T cells. Typing coverage varied by locus: roughly 620-630 donors for A, B, C, DRB1 and DQB1; more than 500 for DQA1; about 570 for DPA1; roughly 450 for DPB1. Donor age, sex, ethnicity and CMV serostatus were compiled together with the repertoire data. To study patterns of TCR occurrence, a later analysis re-analyzed previously published TCR beta repertoires from 600 to 750 donors and added high-resolution HLA genotyping. Besides the first cohort of under 700 subjects, a separate validation cohort made up of 90 to 150 different subjects was used. An early release that covered some 630 HLA-typed donors contained about 290 gigabases of sequencing data and roughly 84 million unique TCR sequences. Among about 400 genotyped donors of the cohort, an average of around 240,000 unique TCR beta nucleotide sequences was sequenced per donor, of which about 19% were non-productive. Every discovery cohort repertoire had been produced on one sequencing platform. A later genetic analysis used genome-wide SNP genotypes for about 65% of the 666 donors, treating that subset as a discovery cohort. Of the roughly 400 genotyped donors, 65% to 90% fell in the genetic ancestry cluster associated with self-reported Caucasian donors. Because of strong linkage in the cohort, roughly five DR-DQ haplotypes were treated as single units for association and clustering. Using immunosequencing, the study profiled T cell repertoires from 666 subjects and related those repertoires to cytomegalovirus serostatus. HLA typing included class I and class II loci at four-digit resolution. Rather than drawing on any new phenotypic data, the later analysis identified candidate immune exposures from TCR beta sequences and the way those sequences occurred across donors. To decide whether each TCR beta V gene segment behaved as functional or pseudogenic, an earlier analysis of 587 of the donors relied on high-throughput TCR beta sequencing. The aim of the study was to test whether cataloging public T cell receptors could identify signatures of past pathogen exposure. To predict cytomegalovirus infection status, the study combined high-throughput TCR immunosequencing, statistical association of individual TCRs with disease status, and machine learning. Results and caveats for the whole study, not just this receptor: Correlated functional status among segregating V segments might be attributable to linkage disequilibrium, but an unknown experimental factor could not be ruled out. In a later analysis, HLA-associated TCR beta chains were found to be more clonally expanded and to have lower generation probabilities than equally common non-associated chains. Compared with the roughly 600-donor mean, donors in an Asian-associated ancestry cluster had fewer N-insertions in productive TCRs, according to a later genetic analysis. A further reported finding was that TCR beta sequences accurately predicted the HLA-A and HLA-B alleles for most subjects in the first cohort. In a later analysis, TCR association rates were found to vary across HLA loci, with the most associated TCRs seen for DRB1 alleles and the fewest for HLA-C alleles. A later analysis found that most CMV-associated TCR beta chains appeared HLA-restricted, with HLA associations seemingly driven largely by CMV exposure. A later genetic analysis associated a missense DCLRE1C variant with V-gene and J-gene trimming of TCR beta chains, and an independent cohort replicated the association. The presence/absence analyses assumed that sequencing depth was roughly uniform across donors, and that assumption may not be true. Only TCR beta chains were sequenced in this cohort, and the absence of alpha or paired-chain data limited detectable features. Assigning TCR associations to individual alleles was difficult when HLA alleles, especially DR and DQ, strongly co-occurred. Immune exposure information for the cohort was limited to CMV serostatus. Broadly in line with IMGT annotations, most TCR beta V segments showed up in productive rearrangements about 87% or about 30% of the time in an earlier analysis of about 500 of the donors. HLA typing was unavailable for some donors at each locus, so association tests used only the typed subset. The sequencing pipeline was judged likely to have produced a cluster of highly shared sequence variants as a technical artifact. In vitro tests confirmed that a few of the cytomegalovirus-associated TCR beta chains recognize cytomegalovirus antigens. The authors suggested that the approach could potentially be generalized to other disease states and immunological phenotypes. The study listed 150 to 200 TCR beta chains as associated with cytomegalovirus. The classifier was reported to diagnose cytomegalovirus status with high specificity and sensitivity in both the original and validation cohorts. Most TCR sequences were observed very rarely across donors, whereas some public TCRs were present in many individuals. The earlier analysis of some 560 of the donors excluded 15 to 20 rarely observed V segments, including chromosome 9 orphons, because counts were too low. In a later analysis, about 17,000 TCR beta sequences were associated with specific HLA alleles at a false discovery rate of 0.05. A later analysis reported that several top co-occurrence clusters appeared linked to parvovirus B19, influenza, CMV and Epstein-Barr virus.

The sequence was collected from a woman in her fifties or sixties in good health and CMV-seropositive. The specimen was PBMCs.

The CDR3 amino acid sequence is: CASSPTRTDEKLFF. The DNA is as follows: TGTGCCAGCTCACCAACTAGGACAGATGAAAAACTGTTTTTT. Rearrangement joined TRBV18 to TRBJ1-4; TRBD1 is a possible D gene, resting on 6 matching bases. As encoded in the germline V gene, CDR1 is KGHSH while CDR2 is LQKENI. The CDR3 measures 14 amino acids from cysteine to phenylalanine. Only CDR3 DNA is held: 42 bases, read in frame from base 1. Cut back by 2 bases and 6 bases, the V and J ends lie 10 bases apart.